Included here is one T cell receptor beta chain sequence, with context. Trimming cost V 1 base and J 6 bases; bases outside gene matches: 10. The germline V gene has CDR1 SGHRS and CDR2 YFSETQ. This CDR3 is built from 16 residues. This sample was taken from a study of T cell changes during pregnancy in multiple sclerosis. Clones were read by immunoSEQ multiplex PCR, and TCRdb kept only the in-frame ones, dropping some. Of approximately 70,000 clones listed, roughly 94% were seen once; the top ten hold around 1.3%. This sequence was found in a female donor in good health, enrolled as a control in a pregnancy study. Sequenced here: peripheral blood, sampled in the second trimester of pregnancy. V gene TRBV5-1 combines with J gene TRBJ2-3, with TRBD2 matching over 8 bases. CDR3 region: CASSLTSGPPGDTQYF. CDR3 in DNA: TGCGCCAGCAGCTTGACTAGCGGCCCCCCCGGGGATACGCAGTATTTT.